These 25 T cell receptor beta chains were all obtained from the same sample, sequenced in a study of OX40 agonist ivuxolimab in advanced cancers. The protocol was immunoSEQ multiplex PCR, while the TCRdb copy is restricted to in-frame clones and leaves out a portion. Here the sample spans around 60,000 clones, about 87% being singletons. This specimen was CD4+ or CD8+ T cells sorted from blood, taken in a trial of the OX40 agonist ivuxolimab. The origin of the receptors is an adult with an advanced solid tumor such as melanoma, head and neck, liver or kidney cancer.

The rearrangement joins TRBV18 to TRBJ2-5; possibly TRBD2 for D (5 bases). The J call could be wrong; TRBJ2-7 is a better fit for the DNA end. The V gene's germline CDR1 is KGHSH and CDR2 LQKENI. This CDR3 contains 14 residues. The CDR3 protein is CASSPARDSYEQYF. The CDR3 bases are TGTGCCAGCTCACCGGCCCGGGACTCCTACGAGCAGTACTTC.

The rearrangement uses TRBV7-9 and TRBJ1-4, with 9 positions matching TRBD1. V dropped 5 bases and J dropped 10; count of bases not matched to a gene: 17. Germline assignment: CDR1 SEHNR and CDR2 FQNEAQ (reference sequence). The CDR3 has 17 residues. CDR3 in DNA: TGTGCCAGCAGCCCACCGGGACAGGGTAATCTAAACGGAAAACTGTTTTTT. As protein: CASSPPGQGNLNGKLFF. Looking up the rest from reference TRBV7-9 and TRBJ1-4 gives the full variable domain: DTGVSQNPRHKITKRGQNVTFRCDPISEHNRLYWYRQTLGQGPEFLTYFQNEAQLEKSRLLSDRFSAERPKGSFSTLEIQRTEQGDSAMYLCASSPPGQGNLNGKLFFGSGTQLSVL.

The V call is TRBV19, the J call TRBJ1-5; D ambiguous. The CDR3 contains 14 residues. CDR1 is LNHDA, CDR2 SQIVND, per germline (reference sequence). With 5 bases removed from V and 1 base from J, the gap between germline ends came to 9 bases. For the CDR3, the DNA is TGTGCCAGTAGTCTTGGAGGGAGCAATCAGCCCCAGCATTTT. This translates into CASSLGGSNQPQHF. The entire variable domain, with the rest obtained from reference TRBV19 and TRBJ1-5, is as follows: DGGITQSPKYLFRKEGQNVTLSCEQNLNHDAMYWYRQDPGQGLRLIYYSQIVNDFQKGDIAEGYSVSREKKESFPLTVTSAQKNPTAFYLCASSLGGSNQPQHFGDGTRLSIL.

The chain has TRBV30 and TRBJ2-1; the D gene is possibly TRBD2 (6 bases). Trimming shortened V by 6 bases and J by 8 bases, and 26 bases separated the two germline ends. Per the germline V gene, CDR1 is GTSNPN and CDR2 is SVGIG (reference sequence). The CDR3 has 16 amino acids. In DNA, the CDR3 is TGTGCCTGCAACCACGGGGGACGAGCGAGGTCAGATGAGCAGTTCTTC. It yields the protein CACNHGGRARSDEQFF.

The chain employs TRBV27 and TRBJ2-2; 7 bases are shared with TRBD2. The trim removed 4 bases at V and 2 bases at J, leaving 10 bases unmatched. Germline V CDR1 and CDR2: MNHEY, SMNVEV (reference sequence). The CDR3 sequence is 17 residues long. Written as DNA, the CDR3 is TGTGCCAGCAGTTCCACGGGGGGAGCCCTCAACACCGGGGAGCTGTTTTTT. Protein sequence: CASSSTGGALNTGELFF.

This sequence joins TRBV5-1 and TRBJ1-4; tentatively, D is TRBD1 (5 bases). The CDR3 sequence is 15 residues long. Trimming left V 7 bases short and J 1 base short, with 14 bases between. CDR1 SGHRS and CDR2 YFSETQ come from the germline V gene. The CDR3 coding sequence is TGCGCCAGCCGCCCCGGGGACGGAACTAATGAAAAACTGTTTTTT. It codes for CASRPGDGTNEKLFF.

The rearrangement joins TRBV11-1 to TRBJ2-5; perhaps TRBD2 as D (6 bases). Trimming cost V 3 bases and J 4 bases, with 15 bases left between them. Germline CDR1 reads SGHAT; CDR2 reads FQDESV (reference sequence). The CDR3 is 15 amino acids. CDR3 DNA: TGTGCCAGCAGCTTCCCCATAGCGGATACAGAGACCCAGTACTTC. Its translation: CASSFPIADTETQYF.

The chain combines TRBV27 with TRBJ1-2; D is undetermined. The V end lost 0 bases, the J end lost 0 bases, and 8 bases lay between the germline ends. CDR1 and CDR2 from the germline V gene are MNHEY and SMNVEV (reference sequence). The CDR3 totals 15 residues. CDR3 residues: CASSLSVGTNYGYTF. CDR3 nucleotides: TGTGCCAGCAGTTTATCCGTGGGAACTAACTATGGCTACACCTTC.

This clone was detected once. V and J are TRBV5-5 and TRBJ1-4; D is uncertain. The CDR3 totals 11 residues. The V gene's germline CDR1 is SGHKS and CDR2 YYEKEE (reference sequence). V shed 7 bases and J shed 8 bases, with 9 bases lying between them. The CDR3 DNA follows: TGTGCCAGCCGAACGGGAGAAAAACTGTTTTTT. This translates into CASRTGEKLFF.

This clone was found once. The chain has TRBV6-6 and TRBJ1-4; 9 nucleotides match TRBD1. Unmatched junction bases numbered 2, after V lost 6 bases and J lost 6 bases. The CDR3 sequence is 13 residues long. CDR1 MNHNY and CDR2 SVGAGI come from the germline V gene (reference sequence). The CDR3 bases are TGTGCCAGCAGGGACAGGGGAGATGAAAAACTGTTTTTT. Translated, it gives CASRDRGDEKLFF.

The chain joins TRBV19 to TRBJ1-2; no reliable D call. Trimming left V 10 bases short and J 0 bases short, with 15 bases between. Germline CDR1 reads LNHDA; CDR2 reads SQIVND (reference sequence). This CDR3 has 14 residues. The CDR3 coding sequence is TGTGCCACAAATACTCCAGGCTCTAACTATGGCTACACCTTC. Encoded protein: CATNTPGSNYGYTF.

This clone was seen more than once but under ten times. One end of the junction fails to match germline, which may point to a read error. The genes are TRBV7-7 and TRBJ2-1, with a tentative D call TRBD1 (6 bases). The CDR3 consists of 15 residues. Germline V gives CDR1 SSHAT, CDR2 FNYEAQ (reference sequence). The CDR3 DNA sequence: TGTGCTAGCAGCCAAACCCACACAGGGTTGAATGAGCAGTTCTTC. Protein product: CASSQTHTGLNEQFF.

This clone has a single count. The chain carries TRBV2 and TRBJ1-2, with D possibly being TRBD1 (5 bases). CDR3 length equals 13 residues. The germline CDR1 and CDR2 sequences are SNHLY and FYNNEI. V lost 9 bases and J lost 5, with 16 bases in between. DNA for the CDR3: TGTGCCAGTCAGGGTTTGGGGCAGTATGGCTACACCTTC. As protein: CASQGLGQYGYTF.

This chain connects TRBV19 to TRBJ2-3, with 7 bases matching TRBD2. The CDR3 covers 16 residues. CDR1 and CDR2 (germline): LNHDA, SQIVND (reference sequence). J was trimmed by 4 bases and V by 5 bases; bases with no gene match: 12. CDR3 in DNA: TGTGCCAGTAGTCCTAGGGGACTACACCAATCAGATACGCAGTATTTT. As protein: CASSPRGLHQSDTQYF.

The chain recombines TRBV2 with TRBJ1-4, with no clear D. The germline gives CDR1 SNHLY, CDR2 FYNNEI. The CDR3 loop spans 13 amino acids. V was trimmed by 7 bases and J by 4 bases, leaving 10 bases between them. The CDR3 sequence: CASIDGYNEKLFF. DNA for the CDR3: TGTGCCAGCATCGATGGGTATAATGAAAAACTGTTTTTT.

This sequence joins TRBV7-3 and TRBJ2-6; D not certain. V lost 0 bases and J lost 2, with 2 bases in between. Germline V gene sequence: CDR1 SGHTA, CDR2 FQGTGA. The CDR3 sequence is 14 residues long. CDR3 protein: CASSLTPGANVLTF. In DNA, the CDR3 is TGTGCCAGCAGCTTAACCCCTGGGGCCAACGTCCTGACTTTC.

This chain connects TRBV7-2 to TRBJ2-7; 11 nucleotides agree with TRBD2. The length of the CDR3 is 15 residues. Germline CDR1 SGHTA, CDR2 FQGNSA. J was trimmed by 3 bases and V by 2 bases; bases with no gene match: 3. This CDR3 reads CASSLIAGGNYEQYF. The CDR3 DNA follows: TGTGCCAGCAGCTTAATAGCGGGAGGGAACTACGAGCAGTACTTC.

The count of this clone is one. The chain joins TRBV13 to TRBJ2-3, with 7 bases lining up with TRBD1. After removal of 5 bases from V and 0 bases from J, the junction contained 2 bases not matched to a gene. CDR3 length: 14 residues. Germline CDR1 reads PRHDT; CDR2 reads FYEKMQ (reference sequence). The CDR3 is CASSRDSSTDTQYF. CDR3 coding DNA: TGTGCCAGCAGCCGGGACAGCAGCACAGATACGCAGTATTTT.

This sequence joins TRBV6-1 and TRBJ1-2; D not certain. CDR1 and CDR2 from the germline V gene are MNHNS and SASEGT. The CDR3 loop spans 15 amino acids. V was clipped by 1 base and J by 4 bases, with 13 bases between them. CDR3 coding DNA: TGTGCCAGCAGTGAAGGCAGCCTTGGCGGCTATGGCTACACCTTC. Its protein is CASSEGSLGGYGYTF.

The V gene is TRBV7-8, the J gene TRBJ1-1; D call uncertain. Germline CDR1 and CDR2: SGHVS and FQNEAQ. V was clipped by 1 base and J by 5 bases, with 11 bases between them. The CDR3 has 14 amino acids. CDR3 sequence: CASSLEGLGTEAFF. In nucleotides, the CDR3 is TGTGCCAGCAGCTTAGAGGGTCTGGGAACTGAAGCTTTCTTT. Full variable domain (missing parts from reference TRBV7-8 and TRBJ1-1): GAGVSQSPRYKVAKRGQDVALRCDPISGHVSLFWYQQALGQGPEFLTYFQNEAQLDKSGLPSDRFFAERPEGSVSTLKIQRTQQEDSAVYLCASSLEGLGTEAFFGQGTRLTVV.

V is TRBV25-1 and J is TRBJ2-3; TRBD2 matches at 7 bases. The germline V gene encodes CDR1 MGHDK and CDR2 SYGVNS. The CDR3 length is 13 residues. The J segment lost 5 bases and the V segment lost 5 bases, leaving 4 bases of the junction unmatched. Here the CDR3 reads CASSLGGRDTQYF. The CDR3 nucleotides read TGTGCCAGCAGTTTGGGAGGGAGAGATACGCAGTATTTT.

This sequence joins TRBV4-1 and TRBJ1-5; D is possibly TRBD1 (5 bases). Between the trimmed V and J ends, which lost 4 bases and 5 bases, there was a span of 21 bases. Germline CDR1 reads MGHRA; CDR2 reads YSYEKL. The CDR3 spans 17 residues. CDR3 in DNA: TGCGCCAGCAGCCTAACCATGGGGACGGCAGGGCATCAGCCCCAGCATTTT. Amino acids: CASSLTMGTAGHQPQHF.

The chain combines TRBV27 with TRBJ1-5; D unresolved. The CDR3 is made up of 13 amino acids. The germline V gene has CDR1 MNHEY and CDR2 SMNVEV (reference sequence). Between the trimmed V and J ends, which lost 8 bases and 5 bases, there was a span of 13 bases. CDR3 sequence reads: CASRPSSYQPQHF. The CDR3 DNA is TGTGCCAGCCGCCCTTCCTCGTATCAGCCCCAGCATTTT.

V and J are TRBV21-1 and TRBJ1-5; the table gives TRBD1 as D, unverified against the DNA. TRBV21-1 is described as a pseudogene. The CDR3 runs 15 residues. CDR3: CASSPHPGQYQPQHF. The CDR3, as DNA: TGTGCCAGCAGCCCCCATCCGGGACAATATCAGCCCCAGCATTTT.

V usage is TRBV28 and J usage is TRBJ1-5, with 8 bases aligning to TRBD1. V was pared by 4 bases and J by 7 bases, with 9 bases of the junction left unmatched. Germline V gene sequence: CDR1 MDHEN, CDR2 SYDVKM. The CDR3 is 15 residues long. Written as DNA, the CDR3 is TGTGCCAGCAGTTCCCTGACAGGGGTGGTGCAGCCCCAGCATTTT. Translating it yields CASSSLTGVVQPQHF.